One and the same sample provided the 16 T cell receptor beta chains below, sequenced in a study of vaccination and CD4 T cells after COVID-19. Treatment noted: approximately nine-day PBMC culture with coronavirus spike peptide pools or control peptides (ViraFEST assay). Antigens of these TCRs are unknown. Cultured CD4+ T cell DNA was sequenced using the Oncomine TCR Beta short-read assay. One entry per CDR3 protein results from TCRdb running MiXCR on the PCR reads. The sample has around 19,000 distinct CDR3 sequences, 45% to 60% seen once; the top ten hold approximately 6%. Sequencing was done on a sample of CD4+ T cells from blood, cultured in vitro. These receptors came from a human donor who had recovered from COVID-19.

This clonotype was counted only a few times. The chain links TRBV24-1 to TRBJ1-5; 10 nucleotides line up with TRBD1. This CDR3 has 15 residues. Germline V gene data show CDR1 as KGHDR and CDR2 as SFDVKD. V shed 5 bases and J 5 bases; nucleotides not matched to a gene: 5. CDR3 coding DNA: TGTGCCACCAGTGCCCGAGGACAGGGGGATCAGCCCCAGCATTTT. Translated: CATSARGQGDQPQHF.

The chain recombines TRBV19 with TRBJ1-2; the D gene is possibly TRBD1 (6 bases). The CDR3 is 14 amino acids. The germline V gene encodes CDR1 LNHDA and CDR2 SQIVND (reference sequence). V dropped 7 bases and J dropped 0 bases, with 12 bases sitting between them. This chain's CDR3 is CASKQGQSNYGYTF. The CDR3 DNA sequence: TGTGCCAGTAAGCAGGGGCAATCTAACTATGGCTACACCTTC.

This clonotype was counted only a few times. The chain couples TRBV7-3 to TRBJ1-1, with D possibly being TRBD1 (5 bases). V was shortened by 4 bases and J by 8 bases, with 17 bases between the two germline ends. From germline, CDR1 is SGHTA and CDR2 FQGTGA. The CDR3 is made up of 14 amino acids. In nucleotides, the CDR3 is TGTGCCAGCAGCTGGGGGGTTGACCCAACCGAAGCTTTCTTT. Amino acids: CASSWGVDPTEAFF. Full variable domain (rest looked up from reference TRBV7-3 and TRBJ1-1): GAGVSQTPSNKVTEKGKYVELRCDPISGHTALYWYRQSLGQGPEFLIYFQGTGAADDSGLPNDRFFAVRPEGSVSTLKIQRTERGDSAVYLCASSWGVDPTEAFFGQGTRLTVV.

The rearrangement links TRBV20-1 to TRBJ2-7, with 7 bases fitting TRBD2. The CDR3 runs to 12 residues. In germline, CDR1 is DFQATT, CDR2 SNEGSKA (reference sequence). The V segment lost 6 bases and the J segment 5 bases; nucleotides outside the gene matches: 7. The DNA for the CDR3 is TGCAGTGCCGAAGCGGGAACGGACGAGCAGTACTTC. Its translation: CSAEAGTDEQYF.

The gene calls are TRBV5-3 and TRBJ2-1; the D gene could be TRBD1 or TRBD2 (6 bases each). TRBV5-3 is labeled an ORF, and its function is uncertain. This CDR3 has 16 amino acids. Trimming pared 8 bases from V and 4 bases from J, leaving 22 bases between. CDR3 sequence: CASHPSRGPLYNEQFF. The DNA of the CDR3 is TGTGCCAGTCACCCCTCCCGGGGGCCCCTATACAATGAGCAGTTCTTC.

This clonotype was picked up a small number of times. The junction departs from the called germline gene at one end, perhaps through a read error. The chain carries TRBV7-9 and TRBJ1-5; 7 bases fit TRBD1. Germline lookup yields CDR1 SEHNR and CDR2 FQNEAQ (reference sequence). CDR3 length equals 15 residues. CDR3 nucleotide sequence: TGTGCCAGCAGTTTAGGACAGGCCCCCAATCAGCCCCAGCATTTT. It translates to CASSLGQAPNQPQHF.

The chain recombines TRBV7-2 with TRBJ2-7; D is possibly TRBD1 or TRBD2 (6 bases each). Trimming stripped 5 bases from V and 0 bases from J, with 11 bases between. Looked up from germline, CDR1 is SGHTA and CDR2 is FQGNSA. The CDR3 contains 14 residues. CDR3 coding DNA: TGTGCCAGCAGCCGGCGGGACAACTCCTACGAGCAGTACTTC. It codes for CASSRRDNSYEQYF.

The genes are TRBV27 and TRBJ2-3; 14 nucleotides agree with TRBD2. Germline V gene lookup returns CDR1 MNHEY and CDR2 SMNVEV (reference sequence). CDR3 length: 18 amino acids. With V trimmed by 3 bases and J by 1 base, 6 bases remained unmatched. Written as DNA, the CDR3 is TGTGCCAGCAGTTTTGGGACTAGCGGGAGCTGGGGCACAGATACGCAGTATTTT. This encodes CASSFGTSGSWGTDTQYF.

The chain carries TRBV2 and TRBJ1-5; TRBD1 matches 9 bases. The germline V gene encodes CDR1 SNHLY and CDR2 FYNNEI. This CDR3 is built from 15 residues. Germline trimming cut 9 bases from V and 6 bases from J; bases unmatched to any gene: 12. DNA for the CDR3: TGTGCCAGTGCACTTGGGACAGGGTGGTCTCAGCCCCAGCATTTT. The encoded protein is CASALGTGWSQPQHF.

The rearrangement joins TRBV6-4 to TRBJ2-3; TRBD2 matches 7 bases. Trimming took 6 bases from V and 2 from J; bases not matched to a gene: 5. CDR3 length equals 14 residues. From germline, CDR1 is MRHNA and CDR2 SNTAGT. Here the CDR3 reads CASSTGGYTDTQYF. CDR3 DNA: TGTGCCAGCAGCACGGGGGGATACACAGATACGCAGTATTTT.

This clonotype was observed a handful of times. The rearrangement links TRBV12-3 or TRBV12-4 to TRBJ1-5; D uncertain. The CDR3 extends over 16 amino acids. Trimming shortened V by 6 bases and J by 3 bases, and 18 bases separated the two germline ends. CDR3 sequence (DNA): TGTGCCAGCAGCCCTGGAGGATACGGTACCAATCAGCCCCAGCATTTT. Protein product: CASSPGGYGTNQPQHF.

The chain links TRBV7-9 to TRBJ2-7; no firm D call. CDR1 SEHNR and CDR2 FQNEAQ come from the germline V gene (reference sequence). This CDR3 contains 14 residues. Trimming took 5 bases from V and 2 from J, leaving 13 bases between them. As DNA, the CDR3 is TGTGCCAGCAGCCCCTCGCCCTATGCCTACGAGCAGTACTTC. Protein product: CASSPSPYAYEQYF.

This chain connects TRBV20-1 to TRBJ1-2; 7 bases fit TRBD1. This CDR3 is 14 amino acids long. Germline V CDR1 and CDR2: DFQATT, SNEGSKA (reference sequence). The J segment lost 7 bases and the V segment lost 0 bases, leaving 8 bases of the junction unmatched. CDR3 sequence (DNA): TGCAGTGCTAGAGATCAGCAGGGGGTCCTTGGCTACACCTTC. It encodes CSARDQQGVLGYTF.

V usage is TRBV28 and J usage is TRBJ1-2, with D maybe TRBD1 (5 bases). The V gene's germline CDR1 is MDHEN and CDR2 SYDVKM. This CDR3 comprises 12 residues. Deletions cut 5 bases from V and 7 bases from J, with 11 bases between. The CDR3 DNA follows: TGTGCCAGCAGTCCAGGGACCCCTGGCTACACCTTC. Translation gives CASSPGTPGYTF.

The chain has TRBV18 and TRBJ1-1; 7 positions agree with TRBD1. Germline loops: CDR1 KGHSH, CDR2 LQKENI. J gave up 4 bases and V 4 bases, and 6 bases lay outside the gene matches. The CDR3 totals 14 residues. In DNA, the CDR3 is TGTGCCAGCTCACGTGGACAGGAAGCCACTGAAGCTTTCTTT. This encodes CASSRGQEATEAFF.

The V gene is TRBV7-2, the J gene TRBJ2-5, with 7 bases matching TRBD2. Trimming removed 3 bases from V and 1 base from J; junction bases left unmatched: 5. The CDR3 contains 15 residues. Germline loops: CDR1 SGHTA, CDR2 FQGNSA. CDR3 nucleotide sequence: TGTGCCAGCAGCTTGCTAGCGGAGGCCCAAGAGACCCAGTACTTC. Translating it yields CASSLLAEAQETQYF.